The 21 T cell receptor beta chains presented below share a single source sample, sequenced in a study of early T cells in non-severe SARS-CoV-2 infection (dated by TCRdb to the early 2020s). The library relied on 5' RACE. Sequencing was performed on a NextSeq 500. The public reads were quality trimmed at Q25 with fastp and then assembled into clones with MiXCR by TCRdb, keeping productive beta chains. All rows with the same CDR3 protein become a single entry with the most common DNA and genes. The sample table lists fewer than 120,000 distinct CDR3 sequences, roughly an eighth of them with a count of one. The ten largest clones represent approximately 3.8% of the sample. The source material was whole blood, sampled at baseline. These receptors were collected from an adult who was a healthcare worker with PCR-confirmed SARS-CoV-2 infection or an uninfected control (not recorded which).

V and J are TRBV7-9 and TRBJ1-2; D not certain. The germline V gene has CDR1 SEHNR and CDR2 FQNEAQ (reference sequence). V was pared by 2 bases and J by 4 bases, with 14 bases between. This CDR3 has 15 residues. CDR3 in amino acids: CASSLFAGEPYGYTF. The CDR3, as DNA: TGTGCCAGCAGCTTATTCGCGGGCGAACCCTATGGCTACACCTTC.

The chain recombines TRBV28 with TRBJ2-5; a possible D gene is TRBD1 (6 bases). Germline CDR1 and CDR2: MDHEN and SYDVKM. V was cut by 7 bases and J by 4 bases, with 10 bases left in between. CDR3 size: 12 residues. This chain's CDR3 is CASKTGGETQYF. Here the CDR3 DNA reads TGTGCCAGCAAGACAGGAGGAGAGACCCAGTACTTC.

This clonotype has only a few counts. The rearrangement joins TRBV7-9 to TRBJ1-2; TRBD1 is a possible D gene (6 bases). V was cut by 8 bases and J by 4 bases, with 14 bases left in between. The CDR3 runs 13 residues. Germline V gene lookup returns CDR1 SEHNR and CDR2 FQNEAQ (reference sequence). This CDR3 is CASVRQVAYGYTF. The DNA for the CDR3 is TGTGCCAGCGTTCGACAGGTCGCCTATGGCTACACCTTC.

The chain combines TRBV20-1 with TRBJ2-5, with D unclear. The CDR3 covers 14 residues. Trimming shortened V by 3 bases and J by 1 base, and 12 bases separated the two germline ends. Germline V CDR1 and CDR2: DFQATT, SNEGSKA (reference sequence). The CDR3 bases are TGCAGTGCTAGTAAAGTAGGGATCCAAGAGACCCAGTACTTC. Translated, it gives CSASKVGIQETQYF.

A few counts support this clonotype. CDR3 residues: CASSVESGTQYF. The CDR3 DNA is TGTGCCAGCAGCGTAGAGTCGGGGACCCAGTACTTC. V usage is TRBV9 and J usage is TRBJ2-5; D unclear. Per the germline V gene, CDR1 is SGDLS and CDR2 is YYNGEE. The CDR3 covers 12 residues. V shed 0 bases and J shed 7 bases, with 7 bases lying between them.

The CDR3 bases are TGTGCCAGCAGCCTGTCTAAGGGACGGTTCAATGAGCAGTTCTTC. It specifies CASSLSKGRFNEQFF. V gene TRBV6-2 or TRBV6-3 combines with J gene TRBJ2-1; D is possibly TRBD1 or TRBD2 (5 bases each). Germline V CDR1 and CDR2: MNHEY, SVGEGT. CDR3 length equals 15 residues. Trimming took off 6 bases at V and 6 bases at J, with 18 bases between the two ends.

This clonotype was found a few times. The chain is built from TRBV4-2 and TRBJ2-3, with a possible D match to TRBD2 (6 bases). The CDR3 contains 18 residues. Deletions cut 0 bases from V and 4 bases from J, with 20 bases between. From germline, CDR1 is LGHNA and CDR2 YNFKEQ. This CDR3 reads CASSQDLVMLALPDTQYF. The CDR3 DNA is TGTGCCAGCAGCCAAGATCTTGTCATGCTAGCGTTACCAGATACGCAGTATTTT.

The chain carries TRBV9 and TRBJ2-3, with 8 bases identical to TRBD2. The CDR3 has 14 amino acids. V lost 0 bases, J lost 3 bases, and 0 bases stayed unmatched. The germline gives CDR1 SGDLS, CDR2 YYNGEE. The CDR3 spells CASSVGLATDTQYF. The CDR3 DNA sequence: TGTGCCAGCAGCGTAGGACTAGCGACAGATACGCAGTATTTT.

V gene TRBV7-9 combines with J gene TRBJ2-2; 8 positions match TRBD1. Unmatched junction bases numbered 8, after V lost 5 bases and J lost 3 bases. The germline V gene has CDR1 SEHNR and CDR2 FQNEAQ (reference sequence). This CDR3 region has 16 residues. Here the CDR3 DNA reads TGTGCCAGCAGCCCCCGACAGGGGAAGGACACCGGGGAGCTGTTTTTT. Translating it yields CASSPRQGKDTGELFF.

This chain uses TRBV7-2 with TRBJ2-2, with D perhaps matching TRBD2 (6 bases). This CDR3 is built from 16 residues. Germline CDR1 reads SGHTA; CDR2 reads FQGNSA. V lost 2 bases, J lost 7 bases, and 17 bases lay in between. This CDR3 reads CASSLLPAAGFGELFF. Written as DNA, the CDR3 is TGTGCCAGCAGCTTACTACCCGCCGCGGGATTCGGGGAGCTGTTTTTT.

This clonotype was seen many times. This rearrangement joins TRBV4-1 to TRBJ1-1; weak D call: TRBD1 (5 bases). The CDR3 spans 14 residues. V lost 5 bases and J 11 bases, leaving 21 bases between the germline ends. CDR1 and CDR2 (germline): MGHRA, YSYEKL. The CDR3 sequence is CASSWTGLNLDAFF. In nucleotides, the CDR3 is TGCGCCAGCAGCTGGACGGGGCTTAACTTGGACGCTTTCTTT.

At least ten counts were recorded for this clonotype. The chain uses TRBV18 and TRBJ2-7, with D possibly being TRBD1 (5 bases). Germline CDR1 KGHSH, CDR2 LQKENI. Between the trimmed V and J ends, which lost 6 bases and 3 bases, there was a span of 12 bases. This CDR3 contains 13 residues. The CDR3 sequence is CASSTDSYYEQYF. CDR3 sequence (DNA): TGTGCCAGCTCCACAGACAGTTACTACGAGCAGTACTTC. Full variable domain (missing parts from reference TRBV18 and TRBJ2-7): NAGVMQNPRHLVRRRGQEARLRCSPMKGHSHVYWYRQLPEEGLKFMVYLQKENIIDESGMPKERFSAEFPKEGPSILRIQQVVRGDSAAYFCASSTDSYYEQYFGPGTRLTVT.

The genes are TRBV19 and TRBJ1-1; no firm D call. The CDR3 length is 13 residues. Trimming pared 5 bases from V and 1 base from J, leaving 8 bases between. CDR1 and CDR2 from the germline V gene are LNHDA and SQIVND (reference sequence). The CDR3 sequence is CASSHSGNTEAFF. Written as DNA, the CDR3 is TGTGCCAGTAGTCATTCGGGGAACACTGAAGCTTTCTTT.

This chain joins TRBV7-9 and TRBJ1-1, with 7 bases aligning to TRBD1. J was trimmed by 5 bases and V by 1 base; bases with no gene match: 7. CDR1 and CDR2 from the germline V gene are SEHNR and FQNEAQ (reference sequence). This CDR3 region has 15 residues. CDR3 in DNA: TGTGCCAGCAGCTTAGACAGGGGAGGAAGGACTGAAGCTTTCTTT. This sequence encodes CASSLDRGGRTEAFF.

CDR3 DNA sequence: TGTGCCAGCAGTTTTCAGTTGGGGGCCGGGTACGAGCAGTACTTC. It encodes CASSFQLGAGYEQYF. The chain employs TRBV7-2 and TRBJ2-7, with a tentative D call TRBD1 (6 bases). V was clipped by 6 bases and J by 4 bases, with 19 bases between them. The CDR3 is 15 amino acids. Germline V CDR1 and CDR2: SGHTA, FQGNSA.

This clonotype occurred many times. The chain couples TRBV4-1 to TRBJ2-7, with D maybe TRBD2 (6 bases). The CDR3 runs to 16 residues. In germline, CDR1 is MGHRA, CDR2 YSYEKL. The V end lost 4 bases, the J end lost 0 bases, and 16 bases lay between the germline ends. CDR3 bases: TGCGCCAGCAGCCTAAATAACCGGGACTTCTCCTACGAGCAGTACTTC. Translating gives CASSLNNRDFSYEQYF.

This clonotype has a handful of counts. J is TRBJ1-1 and V is TRBV6-5; 8 positions agree with TRBD1. The CDR3 runs 12 residues. V shed 7 bases and J 7 bases; nucleotides not matched to a gene: 5. Looked up from germline, CDR1 is MNHEY and CDR2 is SVGAGI. DNA for the CDR3: TGTGCCAGCACAAACAGGGGGGGTGAAGCTTTCTTT. Translated, it gives CASTNRGGEAFF.

This clonotype was observed at least ten times. The chain is built from TRBV18 and TRBJ1-2, with 7 bases fitting TRBD1. The germline V gene has CDR1 KGHSH and CDR2 LQKENI. Trimming removed 4 bases from V and 6 bases from J; junction bases left unmatched: 2. The CDR3 extends over 12 amino acids. CDR3 sequence: CASSRDSNGYTF. CDR3 bases: TGTGCCAGCTCACGGGACAGTAATGGCTACACCTTC.

The chain has TRBV20-1 and TRBJ2-1, with D possibly matching TRBD2 (6 bases). Germline V gene data show CDR1 as DFQATT and CDR2 as SNEGSKA (reference sequence). V was pared by 3 bases and J by 1 base, with 16 bases between. This CDR3 is 16 amino acids long. This CDR3 is CSASGHGSLSYNEQFF. The CDR3 nucleotides read TGCAGTGCTAGTGGTCACGGGAGCCTATCCTACAATGAGCAGTTCTTC.

This clonotype has only a few counts. This rearrangement joins TRBV2 to TRBJ2-7; D may be TRBD2 (6 bases). V was shortened by 3 bases and J by 7 bases, with 10 bases between the two germline ends. Germline V gene lookup returns CDR1 SNHLY and CDR2 FYNNEI. CDR3 length: 12 amino acids. CDR3 protein: CASSEAGWEQYF. CDR3 in DNA: TGTGCCAGCAGTGAGGCGGGGTGGGAGCAGTACTTC.

This clonotype has only a few counts. The chain joins TRBV7-6 to TRBJ2-7; 8 nucleotides align to TRBD1. Per the germline V gene, CDR1 is SGHVS and CDR2 is FNYEAQ. The CDR3 is 15 amino acids. The trim removed 5 bases at V and 3 bases at J, leaving 9 bases unmatched. The CDR3 reads CASSQDRGPIYEQYF. The DNA of the CDR3 is TGTGCCAGCAGCCAAGACAGGGGACCTATCTACGAGCAGTACTTC.